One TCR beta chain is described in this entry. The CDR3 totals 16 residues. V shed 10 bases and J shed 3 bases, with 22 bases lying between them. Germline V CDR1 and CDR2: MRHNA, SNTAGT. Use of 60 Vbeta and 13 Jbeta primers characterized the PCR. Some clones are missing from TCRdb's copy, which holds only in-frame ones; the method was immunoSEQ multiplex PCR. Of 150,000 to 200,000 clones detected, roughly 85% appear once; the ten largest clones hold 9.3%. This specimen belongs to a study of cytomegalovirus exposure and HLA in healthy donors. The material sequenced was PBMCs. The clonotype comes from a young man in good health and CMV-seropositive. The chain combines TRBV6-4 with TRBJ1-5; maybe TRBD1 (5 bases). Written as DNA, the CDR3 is TGTGCCACCAAGACAGACTGCCTGGGAATCAATCAGCCCCAGCATTTT. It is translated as CATKTDCLGINQPQHF.